The 14 T cell receptor beta chains reported below all come from one sample, sequenced in a study of cytomegalovirus exposure and HLA in healthy donors. Amplification used 60 Vbeta primers and 13 Jbeta primers. Assay used: immunoSEQ multiplex PCR; TCRdb lists only in-frame clones, some missing. The sample yields about 210,000 clones, 82% seen once. The source material was PBMCs. These receptors all come from a man aged 35 to 55 in good health and CMV-seropositive.

The table lists this clone with a few counts. V usage is TRBV29-1 and J usage is TRBJ2-1; unclear D gene. Germline CDR1 and CDR2: SQVTM and ANQGSEA. V gave up 0 bases and J gave up 3 bases, with 6 bases separating them. CDR3 size: 13 residues. CDR3 nucleotides: TGCAGCGTTGAAGAGAACAGCTACAATGAGCAGTTCTTC. This codes for CSVEENSYNEQFF.

The chain employs TRBV27 and TRBJ2-5; TRBD2 matches 7 bases. CDR1 is MNHEY and CDR2 is SMNVEV in the germline V gene (reference sequence). The CDR3 is 17 amino acids. The V gene end was trimmed by 5 bases and the J gene end by 2 bases; junction bases not matched to a gene: 14. CDR3 coding DNA: TGTGCCAGCAGTCCATCGAAGGCAGCGGGGTTACAAGAGACCCAGTACTTC. The encoded protein is CASSPSKAAGLQETQYF.

This chain uses TRBV7-9 with TRBJ2-1; 7 bases are a match to TRBD2. The CDR3 spans 16 residues. Germline trimming cut 4 bases from V and 2 bases from J; bases unmatched to any gene: 8. CDR1 SEHNR and CDR2 FQNEAQ come from the germline V gene (reference sequence). Here the CDR3 reads CASSYRGSGAYNEQFF. The DNA for the CDR3 is TGTGCCAGCAGCTACCGTGGAAGCGGGGCCTACAATGAGCAGTTCTTC. The full variable domain, completed using reference TRBV7-9 and TRBJ2-1, is DTGVSQNPRHKITKRGQNVTFRCDPISEHNRLYWYRQTLGQGPEFLTYFQNEAQLEKSRLLSDRFSAERPKGSFSTLEIQRTEQGDSAMYLCASSYRGSGAYNEQFFGPGTRLTVL.

There are a few counts of this clone. Other nucleotide sequences from this sample produce the same CDR3. The rearrangement links TRBV5-1 to TRBJ1-2; 9 positions match TRBD1. V trimming: 0 bases; J trimming: 4 bases; junction bases outside the gene matches: 4. Looked up from germline, CDR1 is SGHRS and CDR2 is YFSETQ. This CDR3 is 15 amino acids long. Here the CDR3 reads CASSLAGQGLYGYTF. For the CDR3, the DNA is TGCGCCAGCAGCTTGGCCGGACAGGGGCTCTATGGCTACACCTTC.

J is TRBJ1-2 and V is TRBV5-6; D remains ambiguous. The CDR3 is 13 residues long. Trimming stripped 0 bases from V and 5 bases from J, with 8 bases between. CDR1 SGHDT and CDR2 YYEEEE come from the germline V gene. DNA of the CDR3: TGTGCCAGCAGCTTGGAACGCCGGTATGGCTACACCTTC. It yields the protein CASSLERRYGYTF.

The chain joins TRBV5-1 to TRBJ2-1, with D tentatively TRBD2 (6 bases). V shed 2 bases and J shed 5 bases, with 11 bases lying between them. Germline CDR1 is SGHRS and CDR2 is YFSETQ. The CDR3 covers 14 residues. This chain's CDR3 is CASSFNSGNNEQFF. CDR3 sequence (DNA): TGCGCCAGCAGCTTTAATAGCGGAAACAATGAGCAGTTCTTC. Together with reference TRBV5-1 and TRBJ2-1, the CDR3 gives the full variable domain: KAGVTQTPRYLIKTRGQQVTLSCSPISGHRSVSWYQQTPGQGLQFLFEYFSETQRNKGNFPGRFSGRQFSNSRSEMNVSTLELGDSALYLCASSFNSGNNEQFFGPGTRLTVL.

The chain carries TRBV5-4 and TRBJ2-2; 12 nucleotides match TRBD2. The V segment lost 3 bases and the J segment 7 bases; nucleotides outside the gene matches: 10. Germline V gene data show CDR1 as SGHNT and CDR2 as YYREEE (reference sequence). The CDR3 loop spans 17 amino acids. As DNA, the CDR3 is TGTGCCAGCAGCTCCGGACTAGCGGGATCCCAGCTCGGGGAGCTGTTTTTT. It specifies CASSSGLAGSQLGELFF.

To note about this clone: Other DNA variants within this sample encode the same CDR3. The V call is TRBV10-3, the J call TRBJ1-1; D not resolved. CDR3 length equals 11 residues. The V end was cut by 6 bases, the J end by 5 bases, with 7 bases between. Germline values: CDR1 ENHRY, CDR2 SYGVKD. CDR3 nucleotide sequence: TGTGCCATCAGCGACGGGACTGAAGCTTTCTTT. Its protein product is CAISDGTEAFF.

The V gene is TRBV29-1, the J gene TRBJ1-2; TRBD1 is a possible D gene (5 bases). This CDR3 has 11 residues. Germline values: CDR1 SQVTM, CDR2 ANQGSEA. V gave up 0 bases and J gave up 9 bases, with 8 bases separating them. CDR3 bases: TGCAGCGTTGAAGATGACAGCAGCTACACCTTC. Encoded protein: CSVEDDSSYTF. The entire variable domain, with the rest obtained from reference TRBV29-1 and TRBJ1-2, is as follows: SAVISQKPSRDICQRGTSLTIQCQVDSQVTMMFWYRQQPGQSLTLIATANQGSEATYESGFVIDKFPISRPNLTFSTLTVSNMSPEDSSIYLCSVEDDSSYTFGSGTRLTVV.

This clone was observed a few times. The gene calls are TRBV7-9 and TRBJ1-5, with 7 bases lining up with TRBD1. V shed 5 bases, J shed 1 base, and the junction held 2 bases outside the gene matches. The CDR3 has 14 amino acids. CDR1 and CDR2 from the germline V gene are SEHNR and FQNEAQ (reference sequence). The CDR3 loop reads CASSPGGSNQPQHF. DNA of the CDR3: TGTGCCAGCAGCCCAGGGGGGAGCAATCAGCCCCAGCATTTT. The whole variable domain, remainder taken from reference TRBV7-9 and TRBJ1-5, is DTGVSQNPRHKITKRGQNVTFRCDPISEHNRLYWYRQTLGQGPEFLTYFQNEAQLEKSRLLSDRFSAERPKGSFSTLEIQRTEQGDSAMYLCASSPGGSNQPQHFGDGTRLSIL.

The CDR3 spells CASRTGSKNTIYF. CDR3 sequence (DNA): TGTGCCAGCCGGACAGGGAGTAAAAACACCATATATTTT. The gene calls are TRBV6-1 and TRBJ1-3; the match to TRBD1 covers 8 bases. Germline V gene sequence: CDR1 MNHNS, CDR2 SASEGT. V was clipped by 8 bases and J by 6 bases; unmatched bases: 6. This CDR3 has 13 amino acids.

The chain is built from TRBV6-5 and TRBJ1-2; possible D gene TRBD1, 5 bases. The V end lost 2 bases, the J end lost 2 bases, and 9 bases lay between the germline ends. Looked up from germline, CDR1 is MNHEY and CDR2 is SVGAGI. The CDR3 runs to 14 residues. Here the CDR3 reads CASSYVQGNYGYTF. The CDR3 DNA follows: TGTGCCAGCAGTTACGTTCAGGGAAACTATGGCTACACCTTC.

Concerning this clone itself: Germline and junction disagree at one end, which may indicate a read error. CDR3 coding DNA: TGTGCCAGCAGTGAATCGGACTACCGTCACTTC. This sequence encodes CASSESDYRHF. This chain uses TRBV6-1 with TRBJ2-5, with D perhaps TRBD2 (6 bases). Germline V CDR1 and CDR2: MNHNS, SASEGT. The CDR3 totals 11 residues.

The rearrangement links TRBV29-1 to TRBJ1-2; TRBD1 aligns across 11 bases. The CDR3 length is 13 residues. J was trimmed by 6 bases and V by 7 bases; bases with no gene match: 7. CDR1 and CDR2 (germline): SQVTM, ANQGSEA. CDR3 residues: CSARTGGSDGYTF. In DNA form, the CDR3 reads TGCAGCGCCCGGACAGGGGGCTCGGATGGCTACACCTTC.